This entry concerns a single T cell receptor (beta chain). Antigen: not known. Naive CD8 cells comprised CD45RO-negative, CCR7-positively selected cells, excluding terminally differentiated effector memory CD45RA+ cells. Assay: immunoSEQ multiplex PCR; the TCRdb copy retains only in-frame clones and omits some. The table includes under 1 million clones, roughly 96% detected once. The CDR3 covers 17 residues. In germline, CDR1 is MNHEY, CDR2 SMNVEV (reference sequence). The V end was cut by 3 bases, the J end by 8 bases, with 25 bases between. This entry belongs to a study of shared clonotypes between healthy human individuals. Overall study results and limits: Memory subsets had estimated richness that was generally smaller than that of naive subsets. Generation of non-shared clonotypes was less probable than generation of clonotypes shared by all four donors. Investigators collected only blood, and repertoires in tissues likely differ. Shared across a few donors were 5% to 6% of the naive CD4 clonotypes.

This TCR was recovered from a man younger than 40 in good health. The source material was naive CD8+ T cells sorted from blood. V is TRBV27 and J is TRBJ1-2; D gene ambiguous. The CDR3 protein is CASSFGRFDLTERGYTF. The CDR3 DNA is TGTGCCAGCAGTTTTGGTCGGTTCGACCTAACCGAGAGGGGCTACACCTTC.